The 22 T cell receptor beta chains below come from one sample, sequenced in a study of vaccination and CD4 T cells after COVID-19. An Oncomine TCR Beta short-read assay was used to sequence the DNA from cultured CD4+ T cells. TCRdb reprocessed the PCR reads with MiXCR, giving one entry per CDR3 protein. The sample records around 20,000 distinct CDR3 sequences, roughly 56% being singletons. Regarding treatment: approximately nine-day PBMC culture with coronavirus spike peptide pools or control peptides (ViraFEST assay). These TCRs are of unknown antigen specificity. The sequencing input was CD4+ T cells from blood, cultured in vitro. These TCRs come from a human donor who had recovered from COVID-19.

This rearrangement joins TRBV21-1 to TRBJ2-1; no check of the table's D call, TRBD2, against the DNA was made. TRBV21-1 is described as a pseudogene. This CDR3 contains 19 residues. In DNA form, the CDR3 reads TGTGCCAGCAACCCCAGACTAGCGGGAGGCGCCAGCTCCTACAATGAGCAGTTCTTC. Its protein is CASNPRLAGGASSYNEQFF.

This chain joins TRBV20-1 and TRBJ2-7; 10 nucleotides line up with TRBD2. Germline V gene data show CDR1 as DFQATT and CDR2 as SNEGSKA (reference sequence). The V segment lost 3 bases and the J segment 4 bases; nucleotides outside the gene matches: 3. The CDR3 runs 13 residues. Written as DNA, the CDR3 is TGCAGTGCTAGGGCTAGCGGGAGATACGAGCAGTACTTC. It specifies CSARASGRYEQYF.

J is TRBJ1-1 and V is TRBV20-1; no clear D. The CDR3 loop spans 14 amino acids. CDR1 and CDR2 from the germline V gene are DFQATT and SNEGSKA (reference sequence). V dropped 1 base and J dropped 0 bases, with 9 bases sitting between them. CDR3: CSARASSLNTEAFF. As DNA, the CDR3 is TGCAGTGCTAGAGCCTCCAGCCTGAACACTGAAGCTTTCTTT.

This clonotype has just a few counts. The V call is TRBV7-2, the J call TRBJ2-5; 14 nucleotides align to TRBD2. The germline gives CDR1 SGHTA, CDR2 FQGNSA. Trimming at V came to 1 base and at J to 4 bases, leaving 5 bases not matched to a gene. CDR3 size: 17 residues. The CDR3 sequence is CASSLEGTSGGGETQYF. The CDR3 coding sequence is TGTGCCAGCAGCTTAGAGGGGACTAGCGGGGGAGGAGAGACCCAGTACTTC.

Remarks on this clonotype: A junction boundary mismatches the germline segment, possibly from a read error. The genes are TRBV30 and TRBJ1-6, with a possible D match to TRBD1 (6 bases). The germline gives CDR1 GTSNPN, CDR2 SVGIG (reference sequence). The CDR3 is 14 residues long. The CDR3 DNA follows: TGTGCCTGGACCGGGGGCTCCAATAATTCACCCCTCCACTTT. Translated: CAWTGGSNNSPLHF. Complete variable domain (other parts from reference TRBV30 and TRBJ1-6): SQTIHQWPATLVQPVGSPLSLECTVEGTSNPNLYWYRQAAGRGLQLLFYSVGIGQISSEVPQNLSASRPQDRQFILSSKKLLLSDSGFYLCAWTGGSNNSPLHFGNGTRLTVT.

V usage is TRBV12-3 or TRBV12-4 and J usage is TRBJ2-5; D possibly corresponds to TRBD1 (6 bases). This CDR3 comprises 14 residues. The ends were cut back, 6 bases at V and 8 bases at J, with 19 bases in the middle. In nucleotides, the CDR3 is TGTGCCAGCAGACATTCGAACTTACAGGGTACCCAGTACTTC. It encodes CASRHSNLQGTQYF.

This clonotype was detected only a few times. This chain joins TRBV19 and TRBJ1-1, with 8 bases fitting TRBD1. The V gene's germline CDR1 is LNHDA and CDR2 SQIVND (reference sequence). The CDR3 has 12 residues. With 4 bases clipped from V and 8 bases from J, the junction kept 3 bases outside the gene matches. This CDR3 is CASSTRQGEAFF. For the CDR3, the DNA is TGTGCCAGTAGTACACGACAGGGGGAAGCTTTCTTT.

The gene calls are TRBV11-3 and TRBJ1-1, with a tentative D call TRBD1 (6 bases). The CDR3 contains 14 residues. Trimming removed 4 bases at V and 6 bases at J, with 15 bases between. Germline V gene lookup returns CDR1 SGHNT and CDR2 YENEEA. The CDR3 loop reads CASSSGGEGAEAFF. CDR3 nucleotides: TGTGCCAGCAGCTCCGGGGGGGAGGGGGCTGAAGCTTTCTTT.

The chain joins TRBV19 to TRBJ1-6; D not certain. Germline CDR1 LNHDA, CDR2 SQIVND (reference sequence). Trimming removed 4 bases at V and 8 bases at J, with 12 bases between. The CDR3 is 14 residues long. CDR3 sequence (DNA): TGTGCCAGTAGTACCGGGAAAAGGGATTCACCCCTCCACTTT. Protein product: CASSTGKRDSPLHF. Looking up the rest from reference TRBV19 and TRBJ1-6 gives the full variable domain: DGGITQSPKYLFRKEGQNVTLSCEQNLNHDAMYWYRQDPGQGLRLIYYSQIVNDFQKGDIAEGYSVSREKKESFPLTVTSAQKNPTAFYLCASSTGKRDSPLHFGNGTRLTVT.

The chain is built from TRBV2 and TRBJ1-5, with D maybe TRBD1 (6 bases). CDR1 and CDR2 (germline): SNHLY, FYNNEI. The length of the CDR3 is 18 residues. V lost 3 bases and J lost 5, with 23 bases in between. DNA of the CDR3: TGTGCCAGCAGTGACTTCCACGATCTCAGGGGCCGGGATCAGCCCCAGCATTTT. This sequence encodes CASSDFHDLRGRDQPQHF.

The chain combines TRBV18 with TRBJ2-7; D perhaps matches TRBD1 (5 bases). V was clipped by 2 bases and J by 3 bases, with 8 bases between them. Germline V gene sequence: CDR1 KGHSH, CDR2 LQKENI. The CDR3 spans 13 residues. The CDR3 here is CASSPDSNYEQYF. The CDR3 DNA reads TGTGCCAGCTCACCAGACAGTAACTACGAGCAGTACTTC. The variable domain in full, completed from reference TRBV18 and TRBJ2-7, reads NAGVMQNPRHLVRRRGQEARLRCSPMKGHSHVYWYRQLPEEGLKFMVYLQKENIIDESGMPKERFSAEFPKEGPSILRIQQVVRGDSAAYFCASSPDSNYEQYFGPGTRLTVT.

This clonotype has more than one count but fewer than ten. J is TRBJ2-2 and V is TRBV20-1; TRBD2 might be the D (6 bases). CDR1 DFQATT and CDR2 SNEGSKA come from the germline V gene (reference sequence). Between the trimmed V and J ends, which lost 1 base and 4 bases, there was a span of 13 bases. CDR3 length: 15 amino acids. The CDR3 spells CSARVGGSGTGELFF. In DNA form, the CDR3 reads TGCAGTGCTAGAGTCGGAGGGTCCGGCACCGGGGAGCTGTTTTTT.

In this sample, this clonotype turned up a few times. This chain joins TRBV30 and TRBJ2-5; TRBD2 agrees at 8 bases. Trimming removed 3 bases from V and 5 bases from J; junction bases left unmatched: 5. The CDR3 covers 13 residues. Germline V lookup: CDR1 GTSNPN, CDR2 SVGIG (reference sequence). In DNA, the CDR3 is TGTGCCTGGAGCAGCGGGAGCTGGGAGACCCAGTACTTC. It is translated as CAWSSGSWETQYF. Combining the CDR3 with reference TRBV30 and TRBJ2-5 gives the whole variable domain SQTIHQWPATLVQPVGSPLSLECTVEGTSNPNLYWYRQAAGRGLQLLFYSVGIGQISSEVPQNLSASRPQDRQFILSSKKLLLSDSGFYLCAWSSGSWETQYFGPGTRLLVL.

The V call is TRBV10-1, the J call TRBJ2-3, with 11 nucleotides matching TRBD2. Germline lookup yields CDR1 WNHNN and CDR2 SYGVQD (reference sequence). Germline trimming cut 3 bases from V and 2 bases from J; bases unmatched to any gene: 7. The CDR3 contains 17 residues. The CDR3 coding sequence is TGCGCCAGCAGTGATGGCCTAGCGGGGGGATCCACAGATACGCAGTATTTT. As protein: CASSDGLAGGSTDTQYF.

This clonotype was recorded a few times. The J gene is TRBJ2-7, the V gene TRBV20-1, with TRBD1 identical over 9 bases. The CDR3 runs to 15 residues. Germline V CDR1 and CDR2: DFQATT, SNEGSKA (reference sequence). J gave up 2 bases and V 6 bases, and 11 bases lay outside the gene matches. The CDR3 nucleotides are TGCAGTGCCCCACCCGGGACAGGGAGGCCCTACGAGCAGTACTTC. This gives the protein CSAPPGTGRPYEQYF.

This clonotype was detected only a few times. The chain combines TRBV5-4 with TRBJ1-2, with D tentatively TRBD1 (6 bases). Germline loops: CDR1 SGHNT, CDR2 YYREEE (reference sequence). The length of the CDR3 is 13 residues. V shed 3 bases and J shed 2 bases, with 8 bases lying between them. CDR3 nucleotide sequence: TGTGCCAGCAGCTCTACAGGGAACTATGGCTACACCTTC. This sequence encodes CASSSTGNYGYTF.

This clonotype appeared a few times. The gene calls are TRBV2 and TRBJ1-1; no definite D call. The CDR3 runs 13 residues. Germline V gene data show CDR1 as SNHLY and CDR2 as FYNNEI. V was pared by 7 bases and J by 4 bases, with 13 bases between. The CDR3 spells CASKLRTATEAFF. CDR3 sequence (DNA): TGTGCCAGCAAACTTAGGACGGCCACTGAAGCTTTCTTT.

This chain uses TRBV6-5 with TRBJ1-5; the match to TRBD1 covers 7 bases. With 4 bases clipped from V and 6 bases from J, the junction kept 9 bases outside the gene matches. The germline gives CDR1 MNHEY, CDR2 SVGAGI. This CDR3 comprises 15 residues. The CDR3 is CASSLTLTGTQPQHF. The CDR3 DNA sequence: TGTGCCAGCAGTTTAACGCTGACAGGGACTCAGCCCCAGCATTTT.

The CDR3 DNA is TGCAGTGCTAGAGATGAGACCCGGGGGGGGAACACTGAAGCTTTCTTT. Amino acids: CSARDETRGGNTEAFF. V and J are TRBV20-1 and TRBJ1-1; tentative D call: TRBD1 (5 bases). This CDR3 is 16 amino acids long. V shed 0 bases and J shed 1 base, with 15 bases lying between them. Germline V lookup: CDR1 DFQATT, CDR2 SNEGSKA (reference sequence).

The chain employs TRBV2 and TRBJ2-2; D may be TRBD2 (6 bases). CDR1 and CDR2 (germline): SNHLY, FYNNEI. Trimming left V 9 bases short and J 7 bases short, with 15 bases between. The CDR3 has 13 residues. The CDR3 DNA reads TGTGCCAGGGGGACTCCCCGGGACGGGGAGCTGTTTTTT. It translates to CARGTPRDGELFF. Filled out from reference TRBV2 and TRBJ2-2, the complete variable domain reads EPEVTQTPSHQVTQMGQEVILRCVPISNHLYFYWYRQILGQKVEFLVSFYNNEISEKSEIFDDQFSVERPDGSNFTLKIRSTKLEDSAMYFCARGTPRDGELFFGEGSRLTVL.

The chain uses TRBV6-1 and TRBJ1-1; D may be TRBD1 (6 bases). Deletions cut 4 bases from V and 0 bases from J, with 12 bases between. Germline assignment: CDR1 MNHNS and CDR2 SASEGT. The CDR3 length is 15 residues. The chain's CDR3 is CASSVGTGLNTEAFF. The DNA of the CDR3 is TGTGCCAGCAGTGTCGGCACAGGGTTGAACACTGAAGCTTTCTTT.

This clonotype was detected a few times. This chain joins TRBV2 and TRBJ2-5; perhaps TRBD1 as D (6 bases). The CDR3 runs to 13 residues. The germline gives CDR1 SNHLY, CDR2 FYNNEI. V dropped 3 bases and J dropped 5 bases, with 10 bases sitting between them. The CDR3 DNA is TGTGCCAGCAGTGATAGGGGGTGGGAGACCCAGTACTTC. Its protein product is CASSDRGWETQYF.